This T cell receptor (beta chain) was recovered during a study of blood T cell repertoires in COVID-19 (dated by TCRdb to the early 2020s). Regarding the research as a whole: ImmuneRACE Cohort 3 recovered participants were defined by two consecutive negative NP/OP PCR tests, healthcare professional clearance, or symptom resolution. Samples from collaborators originated in the United States, Italy and Spain and spanned both the acute and convalescent phases of COVID-19. The prospective study material was composed of cDNA or gDNA derived from T cells, B-cell-depleted T cells, or PBMCs. Deeply sampled blood TCRbeta repertoires from subjects exposed to, actively infected with, or recovered from COVID-19 were included in the dataset. A freely available public database, intended as a resource for researchers studying the immune response to SARS-CoV-2, is where the repertoires were released. The samples were drawn from the first 160 participants of the ongoing ImmuneRACE study and from 1,254 subjects provided by 6 global collaborators. A de-identified subject ID, COVID-19 status, age in years and sex were almost always included in the sample metadata. HLA class I and class II types, where available, came from metadata supplied by the sample provider rather than from assay-based typing.

TCRbeta CDR3 regions were amplified from genomic DNA by means of the immunoSEQ Assay, a bias-controlled multiplex PCR. In the authors' own workflow: The number of nucleated cells in each sample was estimated by amplification of reference gene primers within the assay. Sequence reads were collapsed and filtered to measure the absolute abundance of every unique TCRbeta CDR3 rearrangement. Productive Simpson clonality was computed per sample as the square root of Simpson's diversity index over productive rearrangements. What TCRdb holds here is the immuneACCESS table cut down to in-frame rearrangements. Part of the clones is not present; checked against another copy, under half of the missing clones reflect an unresolved V gene, and the others are unexplained. Clonal size and the V and J genes are those of that table, whereas D and trimming came from the DNA. The sample has under 150,000 clones on record, about 87% of them singletons. Jointly, the top ten make up 3.9% of the sample.

The germline V gene sets CDR1 to SGDLS and CDR2 to YYNGEE. The CDR3 runs 18 amino acids, cysteine and phenylalanine included. Solely the CDR3 DNA is kept, with 54 bases framed from the first base. Trimming accounts for 1 base at V and 0 bases at J, while the number of junction bases matched to no gene is 7. A note on this clone: What antigen it recognizes has not been identified. No quality values exist for individual bases; no much larger clone is one base distant.

General findings and caveats noted by the study authors: The quantity of clinical and demographic metadata differed by source and by participant and was supplied without curation.

Participants in the prospective study were enrolled through a virtual design, were aged roughly 18 to 90 years, and lived in under 25 United States geographic areas. In the prospective study, cohorts were assigned on the basis of participant-reported clinical history obtained from a screening survey and a study questionnaire. In the prospective study, whole blood, serum and a nasopharyngeal or oropharyngeal swab were collected from each participant by mobile phlebotomists. Participants in the prospective study had the option to provide additional blood draws and questionnaires over an approximately 2-month period. Before DNA extraction, prospective study blood samples were shipped either frozen or at room temperature.

The sample taken for sequencing was PBMCs or T cells enriched from blood (not recorded which). Rearrangement joined TRBV9 to TRBJ2-1, with TRBD2 identical over 10 junction bases. The receptor was derived from a man aged 50 or older in a cohort exposed to, infected with or recovered from COVID-19 (not recorded which). The CDR3 region reads CASSVSSGSGSSYNEQFF. Read as DNA, the sequence is TGTGCCAGCAGCGTATCTAGCGGGAGTGGTAGCTCCTACAATGAGCAGTTCTTC.